The next 30 T cell receptor beta chains were all read from a single sample in a study of a mutant IDH1 vaccine in newly diagnosed glioma. Their antigens remain unidentified. The protocol was immunoSEQ multiplex PCR, while the TCRdb copy is restricted to in-frame clones and leaves out a portion. The sample contains about 40,000 clones, roughly 80% of which appear only once. The time point: week 35, safety follow-up. Each dose delivered 300 ug of mutant IDH1 20-mer peptide subcutaneously with imiquimod. Sequencing used PBMCs, obtained from a glioma patient whose treatment included an IDH1 peptide vaccine. Source of these receptors: a woman aged 50 to 60 with glioma.

This clone occurred a few times. The chain carries TRBV7-9 and TRBJ1-1; a weak D match, TRBD1 (5 bases). Germline V lookup: CDR1 SEHNR, CDR2 FQNEAQ (reference sequence). This CDR3 comprises 14 residues. Trimming shortened V by 3 bases and J by 1 base, and 9 bases separated the two germline ends. The CDR3 region is CASSFHGGNTEAFF. In nucleotides, the CDR3 is TGTGCCAGCAGCTTCCACGGGGGGAACACTGAAGCTTTCTTT. Combining the CDR3 with reference TRBV7-9 and TRBJ1-1 gives the whole variable domain DTGVSQNPRHKITKRGQNVTFRCDPISEHNRLYWYRQTLGQGPEFLTYFQNEAQLEKSRLLSDRFSAERPKGSFSTLEIQRTEQGDSAMYLCASSFHGGNTEAFFGQGTRLTVV.

The gene calls are TRBV6-1 and TRBJ1-1; D is uncertain. Trimming shortened V by 0 bases and J by 1 base, and 9 bases separated the two germline ends. This CDR3 comprises 15 residues. Germline V CDR1 and CDR2: MNHNS, SASEGT. The CDR3 coding sequence is TGTGCCAGCAGTGAAGCGCTTCTGGAGAACACTGAAGCTTTCTTT. Translation gives CASSEALLENTEAFF.

As to this clone: Mismatch with germline at one junction end may stem from a read error. V is TRBV4-1 and J is TRBJ1-1; no reliable D call. Germline values: CDR1 MGHRA, CDR2 YSYEKL. The CDR3 is 14 amino acids. The CDR3 sequence: CASSQDGNWRWQFF. The CDR3 DNA reads TGCGCCAGCAGCCAAGATGGGAATTGGCGTTGGCAGTTTTTT.

CDR3 coding DNA: TGCGCCAGCAGCCAAGATCCCTTACTAGGACAGGTCTTCCTGAACACTGAAGCTTTCTTT. Protein: CASSQDPLLGQVFLNTEAFF. J is TRBJ1-1 and V is TRBV4-1, with 7 bases lining up with TRBD1. CDR1 is MGHRA and CDR2 is YSYEKL in the germline V gene. V lost 0 bases to trimming and J lost 0 bases; unmatched junction nucleotides: 16. This CDR3 comprises 20 residues.

The CDR3 protein is CASSQSDRGEEKLFF. CDR3 nucleotide sequence: TGCGCCAGCAGTCAATCGGACAGGGGAGAAGAAAAACTGTTTTTT. The gene calls are TRBV23-1 and TRBJ1-4, with TRBD1 matching 9 bases. TRBV23-1 is identified as an open reading frame with a role that is uncertain. The CDR3 totals 15 residues. The ends lost 0 bases at V and 8 bases at J; junction bases unmatched: 4.

V gene TRBV6-1 combines with J gene TRBJ2-2; maybe TRBD2 (7 bases). The CDR3 loop spans 14 amino acids. The V end was cut by 10 bases, the J end by 2 bases, with 14 bases between. The V gene's germline CDR1 is MNHNS and CDR2 SASEGT. This CDR3 reads CATLAGANTGELFF. CDR3 in DNA: TGTGCCACCCTGGCGGGGGCCAACACCGGGGAGCTGTTTTTT.

V is TRBV30 and J is TRBJ2-7; 10 bases map to TRBD2. The germline V gene encodes CDR1 GTSNPN and CDR2 SVGIG (reference sequence). Unmatched junction bases numbered 6, after V lost 3 bases and J lost 7 bases. This CDR3 comprises 13 residues. CDR3 bases: TGTGCCTGGAGCGGGACTAGCGCGGGGGAGCAGTACTTC. Protein product: CAWSGTSAGEQYF.

The rearrangement uses TRBV7-3 and TRBJ2-1, with TRBD1 identical over 12 bases. Germline loops: CDR1 SGHTA, CDR2 FQGTGA. J lost 8 bases, V lost 2 bases, and 7 bases had no gene match. This CDR3 spans 16 amino acids. CDR3 coding DNA: TGTGCCAGCAGCTTATTGGGGACAGGGGGCTTCTATGAGCAGTTCTTC. This encodes CASSLLGTGGFYEQFF.

The rearrangement links TRBV25-1 to TRBJ1-3, with D unresolved. Trimming left V 3 bases short and J 0 bases short, with 9 bases between. In germline, CDR1 is MGHDK, CDR2 SYGVNS. There are 15 residues in the CDR3. DNA of the CDR3: TGTGCCAGCAGTGACCGATCTGTCTCTGGAAACACCATATATTTT. The encoded protein is CASSDRSVSGNTIYF.

This clone has only one observation. The V call is TRBV10-1, the J call TRBJ1-2; 7 positions match TRBD1. J lost 8 bases, V lost 2 bases, and 8 bases had no gene match. The CDR3 has 14 amino acids. Germline CDR1 and CDR2: WNHNN and SYGVQD (reference sequence). The CDR3 protein is CASSEARDRSGYTF. DNA of the CDR3: TGCGCCAGCAGTGAGGCCCGGGACAGAAGCGGCTACACCTTC.

The rearrangement uses TRBV7-2 and TRBJ1-2; no reliable D call. V lost 1 base and J 1 base, leaving 4 bases between the germline ends. Germline V lookup: CDR1 SGHTA, CDR2 FQGNSA. The CDR3 sequence is 13 residues long. This chain's CDR3 is CASSLDNNYGYTF. For the CDR3, the DNA is TGTGCCAGCAGCTTAGACAATAACTATGGCTACACCTTC.

The chain links TRBV2 to TRBJ1-1; D may be TRBD1 (6 bases). Trimming shortened V by 9 bases and J by 5 bases, and 16 bases separated the two germline ends. There are 13 residues in the CDR3. The germline V gene has CDR1 SNHLY and CDR2 FYNNEI. CDR3 residues: CASNSRGRTEAFF. CDR3 DNA sequence: TGTGCCAGTAATAGCAGGGGTAGGACTGAAGCTTTCTTT.

The chain links TRBV6-1 to TRBJ2-2, with TRBD1 matching 7 bases. CDR1 MNHNS and CDR2 SASEGT come from the germline V gene. CDR3 size: 15 residues. V dropped 3 bases and J dropped 4; count of bases not matched to a gene: 5. This chain's CDR3 is CASSESTGSTGELFF. The CDR3 coding sequence is TGTGCCAGCAGTGAGTCGACAGGGTCCACCGGGGAGCTGTTTTTT.

This clone was counted between two and nine times. The chain has TRBV7-8 and TRBJ1-6; TRBD1 aligns across 8 bases. The CDR3 contains 17 residues. CDR1 and CDR2 from the germline V gene are SGHVS and FQNEAQ. V shed 5 bases, J shed 2 bases, and the junction held 8 bases outside the gene matches. The CDR3 DNA sequence: TGTGCCAGCAGCGGACAGGGATACGTTACCTATAATTCACCCCTCCACTTT. It translates to CASSGQGYVTYNSPLHF.

The rearrangement joins TRBV5-1 to TRBJ1-6; TRBD1 might be the D (6 bases). The V end lost 1 base, the J end lost 6 bases, and 11 bases lay between the germline ends. CDR3 size: 15 residues. Germline CDR1 SGHRS, CDR2 YFSETQ. CDR3 sequence: CASSLSQGSNSPLHF. CDR3 bases: TGCGCCAGCAGCTTGAGTCAGGGGAGTAATTCACCCCTCCACTTT.

In DNA form, the CDR3 reads TGTGCCTGGAGTTTACAGGGTATGGTGAATGAGCAGTTCTTC. This sequence encodes CAWSLQGMVNEQFF. V and J are TRBV30 and TRBJ2-1, with a tentative D call TRBD1 (6 bases). Trimming stripped 2 bases from V and 7 bases from J, with 15 bases between. This CDR3 has 14 residues. Germline V gives CDR1 GTSNPN, CDR2 SVGIG (reference sequence).

The chain is built from TRBV6-1 and TRBJ1-1; D is possibly TRBD1 (5 bases). The CDR3 covers 13 residues. CDR1 and CDR2 (germline): MNHNS, SASEGT. V was shortened by 9 bases and J by 7 bases, with 18 bases between the two germline ends. The CDR3 DNA is TGTGCCAGTTCCGGGAGGGGATGGGGTGAAGCTTTCTTT. Amino acid sequence: CASSGRGWGEAFF.

The chain links TRBV6-6 to TRBJ1-1; D gene ambiguous. The ends were cut back, 0 bases at V and 8 bases at J, with 7 bases in the middle. Germline CDR1 reads MNHNY; CDR2 reads SVGAGI (reference sequence). CDR3 size: 12 residues. DNA for the CDR3: TGTGCCAGCAGTTACTCAGACGGGGAAGCTTTCTTT. Translating gives CASSYSDGEAFF.

V is TRBV11-3 and J is TRBJ2-1, with 14 bases lining up with TRBD2. V dropped 6 bases and J dropped 4; count of bases not matched to a gene: 11. This CDR3 has 18 amino acids. Germline assignment: CDR1 SGHNT and CDR2 YENEEA. CDR3 residues: CASRTGTSGGGGYNEQFF. In nucleotides, the CDR3 is TGTGCCAGCAGGACCGGGACTAGCGGGGGAGGGGGGTACAATGAGCAGTTCTTC.

The chain carries TRBV6-1 and TRBJ1-1; TRBD1 is a possible D gene (5 bases). The germline V gene has CDR1 MNHNS and CDR2 SASEGT. The CDR3 contains 15 residues. Trimming cost V 5 bases and J 5 bases, with 18 bases left between them. Here the CDR3 reads CASSSGRAGWTEAFF. The CDR3 DNA is TGTGCCAGCAGTAGCGGGAGGGCAGGGTGGACTGAAGCTTTCTTT.

The V call is TRBV7-9, the J call TRBJ1-6; D is undetermined. The CDR3 loop spans 15 amino acids. Germline CDR1 SEHNR, CDR2 FQNEAQ (reference sequence). The V end lost 0 bases, the J end lost 7 bases, and 10 bases lay between the germline ends. The CDR3 spells CASSLAAAENSPLHF. CDR3 in DNA: TGTGCCAGCAGCTTAGCCGCGGCCGAAAATTCACCCCTCCACTTT.

The CDR3 coding sequence is TGTGCCAGCAGTTACGGGGGGTATTTAGGAACAAATACGCAGTATTTT. Translating it yields CASSYGGYLGTNTQYF. The gene calls are TRBV6-5 and TRBJ2-3, with TRBD2 as a possible D gene (6 bases). Trimming shortened V by 2 bases and J by 7 bases, and 19 bases separated the two germline ends. The CDR3 loop spans 16 amino acids. Germline V gene data show CDR1 as MNHEY and CDR2 as SVGAGI.

The rearrangement uses TRBV27 and TRBJ2-7; 9 bases are a match to TRBD1. The CDR3 extends over 14 amino acids. V dropped 2 bases and J dropped 4; count of bases not matched to a gene: 3. Per germline, CDR1 MNHEY and CDR2 SMNVEV (reference sequence). The CDR3 protein is CASSLRTGVYEQYF. In DNA, the CDR3 is TGTGCCAGCAGTTTACGGACAGGGGTATACGAGCAGTACTTC.

V and J are TRBV18 and TRBJ1-1; maybe TRBD1 (6 bases). CDR1 and CDR2 (germline): KGHSH, LQKENI. Trimming took 3 bases from V and 7 from J, leaving 12 bases between them. The CDR3 spans 13 residues. The CDR3 is CASSPPGQFEAFF. In nucleotides, the CDR3 is TGTGCCAGCTCACCCCCCGGACAGTTTGAAGCTTTCTTT.

In nucleotides, the CDR3 is TGTGCCAGCACCGTGTCCCTTCGTGAGCAGTACTTC. It is translated as CASTVSLREQYF. The chain has TRBV7-9 and TRBJ2-7; no clear D. The CDR3 totals 12 residues. Germline-derived CDR1 and CDR2 are SEHNR and FQNEAQ (reference sequence). Trimming removed 7 bases from V and 7 bases from J, with 14 bases in between.

V gene TRBV6-6 combines with J gene TRBJ1-2; D not certain. The length of the CDR3 is 14 residues. Between the trimmed V and J ends, which lost 2 bases and 6 bases, there was a span of 13 bases. Germline CDR1 MNHNY, CDR2 SVGAGI (reference sequence). CDR3 in DNA: TGTGCCAGCAGTTACAGGAATTGGGAGAATGGCTACACCTTC. Its protein product is CASSYRNWENGYTF.

V is TRBV5-6 and J is TRBJ2-7; no definite D call. Germline V gene sequence: CDR1 SGHDT, CDR2 YYEEEE. The CDR3 covers 15 residues. V was cut by 3 bases and J by 2 bases, with 15 bases left in between. The CDR3 reads CASSYGVGGTYEQYF. CDR3 DNA sequence: TGTGCCAGCAGCTATGGGGTGGGCGGTACCTACGAGCAGTACTTC.

The chain links TRBV30 to TRBJ2-5, with D possibly TRBD2 on 7 matching bases. The CDR3 spans 13 residues. With 5 bases removed from V and 5 bases from J, the gap between germline ends came to 15 bases. CDR1 is GTSNPN and CDR2 is SVGIG in the germline V gene (reference sequence). As DNA, the CDR3 is TGTGCCTGGGGTGGGGGGGCTAGGGAGACCCAGTACTTC. Translating it yields CAWGGGARETQYF.

The gene calls are TRBV7-2 and TRBJ1-4; 7 bases match TRBD1. This CDR3 is built from 15 residues. Per the germline V gene, CDR1 is SGHTA and CDR2 is FQGNSA. The V gene end was trimmed by 5 bases and the J gene end by 3 bases; junction bases not matched to a gene: 6. CDR3 region: CASSPRQGPNEKLFF. CDR3 in DNA: TGTGCCAGCAGCCCGCGACAGGGCCCTAATGAAAAACTGTTTTTT.

This rearrangement joins TRBV29-1 to TRBJ2-7, with a possible D match to TRBD1 (6 bases). From germline, CDR1 is SQVTM and CDR2 ANQGSEA. The CDR3 has 13 amino acids. V lost 7 bases and J 2 bases, leaving 15 bases between the germline ends. The CDR3 nucleotides are TGCAGCGCAAGAGGACAGCCAACCTACGAGCAGTACTTC. Translation gives CSARGQPTYEQYF.